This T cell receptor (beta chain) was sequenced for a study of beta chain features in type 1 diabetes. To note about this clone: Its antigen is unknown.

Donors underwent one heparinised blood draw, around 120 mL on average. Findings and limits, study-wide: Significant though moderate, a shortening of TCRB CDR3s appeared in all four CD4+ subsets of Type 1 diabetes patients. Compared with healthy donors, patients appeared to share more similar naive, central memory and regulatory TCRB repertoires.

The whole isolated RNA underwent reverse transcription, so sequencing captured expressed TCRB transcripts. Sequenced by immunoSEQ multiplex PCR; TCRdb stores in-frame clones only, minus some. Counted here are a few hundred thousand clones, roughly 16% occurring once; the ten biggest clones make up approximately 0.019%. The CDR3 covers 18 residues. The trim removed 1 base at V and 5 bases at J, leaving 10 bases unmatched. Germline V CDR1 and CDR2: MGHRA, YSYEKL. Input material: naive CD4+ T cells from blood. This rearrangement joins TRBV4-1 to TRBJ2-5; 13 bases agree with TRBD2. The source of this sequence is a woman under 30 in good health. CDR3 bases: TGCGCCAGCAGCCAAGGGACTAGCGGGAGTTTTAGGGGCGAGACCCAGTACTTC. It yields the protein CASSQGTSGSFRGETQYF.